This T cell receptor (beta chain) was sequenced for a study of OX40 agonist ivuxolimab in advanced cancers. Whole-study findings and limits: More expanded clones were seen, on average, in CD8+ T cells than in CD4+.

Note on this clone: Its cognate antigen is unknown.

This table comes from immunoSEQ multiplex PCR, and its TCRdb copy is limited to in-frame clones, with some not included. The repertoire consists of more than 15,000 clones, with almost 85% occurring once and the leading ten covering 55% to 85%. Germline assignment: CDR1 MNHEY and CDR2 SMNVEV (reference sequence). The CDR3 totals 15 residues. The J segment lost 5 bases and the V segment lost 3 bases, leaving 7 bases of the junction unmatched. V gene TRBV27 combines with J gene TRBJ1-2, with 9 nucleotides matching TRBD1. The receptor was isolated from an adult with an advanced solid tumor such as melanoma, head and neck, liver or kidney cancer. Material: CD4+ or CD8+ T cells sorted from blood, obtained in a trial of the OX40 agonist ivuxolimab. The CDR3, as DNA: TGTGCCAGCAGTTTCCTACGGACAGGGGAGTATGGCTACACCTTC. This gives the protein CASSFLRTGEYGYTF.